This T cell receptor beta chain was sequenced for a study of beta chain features in type 1 diabetes. Study findings and constraints: In patients and controls equally, PCR might favor templates that are shorter. Researchers report that Type 1 diabetes patients had moderately but significantly shorter TCRB CDR3s across all four CD4+ subsets.

This clone was seen a handful of times. The antigen is undetermined. V trimming: 4 bases; J trimming: 2 bases; junction bases outside the gene matches: 5. The CDR3 is made up of 16 amino acids. Germline CDR1 LNHDA, CDR2 SQIVND (reference sequence). The investigators reverse transcribed all of the isolated RNA, so they sequenced expressed TCRB transcripts. Method: immunoSEQ multiplex PCR; TCRdb's copy keeps in-frame clones and lacks some. The data show 130,000 or so clones, 17% seen once. The rearrangement links TRBV19 to TRBJ1-1, with TRBD1 matching over 12 bases. The TCR was taken from a man aged 18-30 years with type 1 diabetes. Sequenced: central memory CD4+ T cells from blood. CDR3 in amino acids: CASSKEGTGGNTEAFF. The DNA for the CDR3 is TGTGCCAGTAGTAAGGAGGGGACAGGGGGCAACACTGAAGCTTTCTTT.